This note documents a single T cell receptor beta chain sequence. The CDR3 loop spans 16 amino acids. Looked up from germline, CDR1 is SGHTA and CDR2 is FQGNSA. Trimming took 5 bases from V and 1 from J, leaving 14 bases between them. These data belong to a study of blood T cell repertoires in COVID-19. Study-level information: The samples span acute and convalescent COVID-19 from the United States, Italy and Spain. The cDNA or gDNA used as material had been derived from T cells, B-cell-depleted T cells, or PBMCs.

In the original processing: Using reference gene primer amplification, nucleated cell counts were estimated. Profiling relied on immunoSEQ multiplex PCR, and the TCRdb table lists in-frame clones only, not all of them. V and J calls and clone size follow that table, whereas D and trimming were derived from the DNA. The sample lists some 370,000 clones, around 91% occurring once. This clonotype originated in a man younger than 35 with active or convalescent COVID-19. This sequence joins TRBV7-2 and TRBJ2-2; D may be TRBD1 (6 bases). The sequencing input was peripheral blood. The CDR3 DNA reads TGTGCCAGCAGCCCTAGGGGGAGACTGAACACCGGGGAGCTGTTTTTT. Its translation is CASSPRGRLNTGELFF.